These 14 T cell receptor beta chains were all obtained from the same sample, sequenced in a study of cytomegalovirus exposure and HLA in healthy donors. This PCR relied on a set of 60 Vbeta primers and 13 Jbeta primers. Profiled with immunoSEQ multiplex PCR; TCRdb holds only in-frame clones, not every one. The table includes about 180,000 clones, over 75% detected once. Sequenced: PBMCs. Source of these receptors: a woman aged 45-59 years in good health and CMV-seronegative.

This chain connects TRBV14 to TRBJ2-3, with TRBD2 matching 9 bases. The ends lost 3 bases at V and 9 bases at J; junction bases unmatched: 13. CDR3 length: 16 amino acids. In germline, CDR1 is SGHDN, CDR2 FVKESK. In DNA, the CDR3 is TGTGCCAGCAGCCACGGCCTTTGGCGGGGGGGCCCCACGCAGTATTTT. This codes for CASSHGLWRGGPTQYF.

The chain is built from TRBV5-1 and TRBJ2-1; a possible D gene is TRBD2 (6 bases). The CDR3 extends over 14 amino acids. Germline-derived CDR1 and CDR2 are SGHRS and YFSETQ. V was trimmed by 2 bases and J by 7 bases, leaving 13 bases between them. The CDR3 protein is CASSLTDAGNEQFF. The CDR3 DNA follows: TGCGCCAGCAGCTTAACGGACGCGGGGAATGAGCAGTTCTTC. The entire variable domain, with the rest obtained from reference TRBV5-1 and TRBJ2-1, is as follows: KAGVTQTPRYLIKTRGQQVTLSCSPISGHRSVSWYQQTPGQGLQFLFEYFSETQRNKGNFPGRFSGRQFSNSRSEMNVSTLELGDSALYLCASSLTDAGNEQFFGPGTRLTVL.

A few counts support this clone. This chain uses TRBV5-1 with TRBJ1-1; D is possibly TRBD1 (5 bases). Trimming shortened V by 3 bases and J by 4 bases, and 16 bases separated the two germline ends. This CDR3 comprises 15 residues. Germline V gene lookup returns CDR1 SGHRS and CDR2 YFSETQ. The CDR3 coding sequence is TGCGCCAGCAGCTCCGGCGGGGGACGAGGCACTGAAGCTTTCTTT. Residues: CASSSGGGRGTEAFF.

J is TRBJ2-7 and V is TRBV21-1; TRBD1 is taken as the D call from the table, unchecked against the DNA. TRBV21-1 has pseudogene status. The CDR3 consists of 17 residues. The CDR3 sequence is CASSKTGTITQDYEQYF. In DNA form, the CDR3 reads TGTGCCAGCAGTAAAACCGGGACAATCACACAGGACTACGAGCAGTACTTC.

V and J are TRBV7-2 and TRBJ2-2; D is perhaps TRBD1 (6 bases). CDR3 length: 15 residues. CDR1 is SGHTA and CDR2 is FQGNSA in the germline V gene. The V end was cut by 5 bases, the J end by 2 bases, with 12 bases between. CDR3 bases: TGTGCCAGCAGCGGACAGAGCCTAAACACCGGGGAGCTGTTTTTT. It codes for CASSGQSLNTGELFF.

The chain uses TRBV25-1 and TRBJ2-2; the D is unclear. The germline V and J ends were trimmed by 0 bases and 4 bases, with 6 bases remaining between them. The CDR3 has 14 residues. CDR1 MGHDK and CDR2 SYGVNS come from the germline V gene. CDR3 DNA: TGTGCCAGCAGTGAATACACAAGCACCGGGGAGCTGTTTTTT. Its translation is CASSEYTSTGELFF.

The chain recombines TRBV10-3 with TRBJ1-5; tentative D call: TRBD1 (6 bases). V lost 6 bases, J lost 7 bases, and 13 bases lay in between. Germline V gene data show CDR1 as ENHRY and CDR2 as SYGVKD. The CDR3 has 13 amino acids. The CDR3 region has the DNA TGTGCCATCAGCGGGAACAGGGAGCAGCCCCAGCATTTT. Its protein product is CAISGNREQPQHF.

The CDR3 DNA is TGTGCCAGCAGCTCCAGGGGGCTCTACTACAATGAGCAGTTCTTC. This codes for CASSSRGLYYNEQFF. The J gene is TRBJ2-1, the V gene TRBV5-8, with 8 bases aligning to TRBD1. The CDR3 spans 15 residues. Trimming cost V 3 bases and J 3 bases; bases outside gene matches: 5. Germline assignment: CDR1 SGHTS and CDR2 YDEGEE.

This clone was observed once. The chain is built from TRBV27 and TRBJ2-2; 9 positions match TRBD2. The ends lost 5 bases at V and 5 bases at J; junction bases unmatched: 3. The germline V gene has CDR1 MNHEY and CDR2 SMNVEV (reference sequence). This CDR3 has 14 amino acids. CDR3 DNA: TGTGCCAGCAGTCTAGCGGGGAAGACCGGGGAGCTGTTTTTT. Translation: CASSLAGKTGELFF.

The genes are TRBV9 and TRBJ2-5; 7 positions match TRBD1. CDR1 is SGDLS and CDR2 is YYNGEE in the germline V gene. V lost 2 bases and J lost 5; bases outside the gene matches: 6. The CDR3 has 14 amino acids. The DNA of the CDR3 is TGTGCCAGCAGCGTCCGGACAGGCGTCGAGACCCAGTACTTC. Residues: CASSVRTGVETQYF.

J is TRBJ2-2 and V is TRBV6-4, with TRBD1 identical over 7 bases. Trimming cost V 6 bases and J 3 bases; bases outside gene matches: 7. Germline lookup yields CDR1 MRHNA and CDR2 SNTAGT. There are 15 residues in the CDR3. CDR3 sequence (DNA): TGTGCCAGCAGAGAGGGACAGTCGGACACCGGGGAGCTGTTTTTT. Translated: CASREGQSDTGELFF.

The rearrangement links TRBV29-1 to TRBJ2-3; perhaps TRBD2 as D (6 bases). CDR1 and CDR2 (germline): SQVTM, ANQGSEA. V was cut by 4 bases and J by 3 bases, with 14 bases left in between. The CDR3 runs to 14 residues. The CDR3 coding sequence is TGCAGCGTTGCCCGGGGGACTGGGACAGATACGCAGTATTTT. As protein: CSVARGTGTDTQYF.

V usage is TRBV11-3 and J usage is TRBJ2-5; TRBD2 matches at 11 bases. J was trimmed by 3 bases and V by 3 bases; bases with no gene match: 0. CDR3 length: 14 residues. Looked up from germline, CDR1 is SGHNT and CDR2 is YENEEA. The CDR3 spells CASSFSGGEETQYF. For the CDR3, the DNA is TGTGCCAGCAGCTTTAGCGGGGGGGAAGAGACCCAGTACTTC.

The V gene is TRBV2, the J gene TRBJ1-1; a weak D match, TRBD1 (5 bases). The CDR3 spans 13 residues. From germline, CDR1 is SNHLY and CDR2 FYNNEI. Trimming removed 1 base from V and 3 bases from J, with 6 bases in between. The CDR3 nucleotides are TGTGCCAGCAGTGAAGAGGGGTACACTGAAGCTTTCTTT. Translation gives CASSEEGYTEAFF.